The clone carrying this TCR beta chain was observed at least ten times. This sample is drawn from a study of neurological immune-mediated disorders. There are 15 residues in the CDR3. Trimming removed 4 bases from V and 2 bases from J, with 14 bases in between. Germline lookup yields CDR1 LNHDA and CDR2 SQIVND (reference sequence). Sorted libraries used 800,000 to 1,000,000 CD4+ or CD8+ T cells. TCRdb processed the 5' RACE reads anew with MiXCR; each CDR3 protein has one entry. The table includes roughly 18,000 distinct CDR3 sequences, about 15% detected once. Material: CD4+ T cells from blood. This sequence was found in a woman aged 60 to 75 with HTLV-1-associated myelopathy (HAM/TSP). The chain uses TRBV19 and TRBJ2-5; D gene unclear. This CDR3 reads CASSTSSGVQETQYF. As DNA, the CDR3 is TGTGCCAGTAGTACCTCCTCAGGAGTTCAAGAGACCCAGTACTTC. Combining the CDR3 with reference TRBV19 and TRBJ2-5 gives the whole variable domain DGGITQSPKYLFRKEGQNVTLSCEQNLNHDAMYWYRQDPGQGLRLIYYSQIVNDFQKGDIAEGYSVSREKKESFPLTVTSAQKNPTAFYLCASSTSSGVQETQYFGPGTRLLVL.